This T cell receptor (beta chain) was profiled in a study of shared clonotypes between healthy human individuals (dated by TCRdb to about 2020). In terms of the full investigation: Three men and a couple of women, aged 18 to 49 years, made up the cohort. To estimate repertoire size and how much clonotypes are shared between individuals, the study performed deep sequencing of blood TCR repertoires from 4 to 6 healthy adults. Different laboratories and diverse techniques were used to prepare libraries and sequence TCR repertoires, to increase sequencing depth and limit assay-specific biases. Leukapheresis yielded between about 0.8 and 9.5 billion PBMCs per donor. Study-wide conclusions, independent of this receptor: Pairwise subsampling led to the expectation that sequencing depth would affect the degree of clonotype sharing among donors. The small number of donors limited the genetic and exposure-history diversity represented. Sampling was limited to blood, and TCR repertoires in tissue likely differ from TCR repertoires in blood.

Using the deep immunoSEQ assay, multiplex PCR amplified TCR CDR3 regions from genomic DNA. For each cell subset, the extracted genomic DNA was distributed evenly across all wells of several immunoSEQ 96-well plates, and each plate served as one replicate. Each replicate PCR for unsorted PBMC received around 330 ng genomic DNA, equal to 30,000 to 35,000 T cell genomes. Genomic DNA from unsorted PBMC was sequenced over ten immunoSEQ deep assay plates. Purified libraries were measured with a Qubit 3.0 fluorometer, size-checked on a Bioanalyzer 2100, and measured again with the KAPA Library Quantification kit. Each immunoSEQ 96-well plate was sequenced on its own single-read 150-cycle Illumina NextSeq 550 flow cell. The study's processing was this. Because only junctional sequences without quality scores were contained in the immunoSEQ output, filtering matching that applied to full-length reads could not be performed. To assign V/J genes and CDR3, sequences were annotated against IMGT germline references using PyIR, a Python wrapper for IgBLAST v1.9. Any read was removed if the V/J assignment was weak (E-value above 1e-6), the CDR3 was missing, or the read contained stop codons, out-of-frame junctions, or ambiguous translated residues. V3J clonotypes were defined as sequences sharing the same inferred V gene, J gene, and CDR3 amino acid sequence. To compute the percentage overlap between repertoires, the number of shared unique clonotypes was divided by the size of the smaller repertoire. Richness of each repertoire was evaluated using RTK rarefaction, the Chao1 estimator, and Recon v2.1 estimates of unobserved clonotypes. The clones in this table, taken by TCRdb from immuneACCESS, are in-frame only. Not every clone is retained; where verified, under half of the shortfall comes from an unresolved V gene, and the cause of the rest is unknown. V and J calls and clone size are as listed in that table; D and trimming were resolved from the DNA. The sample table records approximately 500,000 clones; approximately 81% of these occur just once. The ten largest clones add up to roughly 12% of the sample.

Donors were healthy HIV-negative adults with no recently reported acute infections or vaccinations. All donors were Caucasian adults living in Nashville, Tennessee, USA. For unsorted samples, about 90 million PBMCs were counted, and genomic DNA was extracted using the QIAamp DNA Blood Mini kit. Blood was obtained by leukapheresis, after which PBMCs were separated by Ficoll-Histopaque density gradient centrifugation and cryopreserved in liquid nitrogen vapor phase. For this clone: Which antigen it targets is not known. No base-level quality is on record; no much larger clone is a single base apart.

The V end loses 4 bases and the J end loses 1 base, and a stretch of 11 bases separates them. The CDR3 has 14 amino acids, counting the end cysteine and phenylalanine. Of all the DNA, just the CDR3 is kept, 42 bases in frame from base 1. The germline V gene encodes CDR1 SGHRS and CDR2 YFSETQ. The sequence links TRBV5-1 to TRBJ1-1, with the D gene not clear enough to name. This sequence originates from a woman between 35 and 50 years old in good health. Some clones in this sample may be carry-over from other donors' samples. The sequencing input was PBMCs. CDR3 sequence: CASSMEGPNTEAFF. The nucleotide sequence is TGCGCCAGCAGCATGGAGGGCCCGAACACTGAAGCTTTCTTT.